The 21 T cell receptor beta chains in this list originate from one sample, sequenced in a study of blood T cell repertoires in COVID-19. Repertoires were generated with immunoSEQ multiplex PCR, while TCRdb's copy carries only in-frame clones and drops some. The sample shows roughly 250,000 clones, approximately 82% of them seen only once. The sequenced sample was peripheral blood. The receptors come from a woman aged 80 or over with active or convalescent COVID-19.

This clone was detected once. This rearrangement joins TRBV7-9 to TRBJ2-6; no clear D gene. The germline V and J ends were trimmed by 2 bases and 0 bases, with 5 bases remaining between them. The CDR3 loop spans 15 amino acids. Germline V lookup: CDR1 SEHNR, CDR2 FQNEAQ (reference sequence). The CDR3 spells CASSLSGSGANVLTF. DNA of the CDR3: TGTGCCAGCAGCTTATCGGGCTCTGGGGCCAACGTCCTGACTTTC.

The chain couples TRBV2 to TRBJ2-1; TRBD1 agrees at 9 bases. The CDR3 sequence is 16 residues long. The germline V gene encodes CDR1 SNHLY and CDR2 FYNNEI. J gave up 1 base and V 4 bases, and 5 bases lay outside the gene matches. CDR3 sequence reads: CASSAATGGSYNEQFF. The DNA of the CDR3 is TGTGCCAGCAGTGCGGCGACAGGGGGATCCTACAATGAGCAGTTCTTC.

The chain joins TRBV30 to TRBJ1-2; 10 bases match TRBD1. Trimming took 4 bases from V and 5 from J; bases not matched to a gene: 16. The CDR3 is made up of 17 amino acids. The germline V gene encodes CDR1 GTSNPN and CDR2 SVGIG (reference sequence). CDR3 sequence reads: CAWIIDRGRGRSYGYTF. The CDR3 coding sequence is TGTGCCTGGATAATAGACAGGGGGCGCGGAAGAAGTTATGGCTACACCTTC.

Turning to this clone: This sample also contains other DNA sequences that code for the same CDR3. J is TRBJ1-1 and V is TRBV5-1; D is possibly TRBD1 (5 bases). Germline CDR1 and CDR2: SGHRS and YFSETQ. V was cut by 0 bases and J by 2 bases, with 8 bases left in between. The CDR3 consists of 14 residues. CDR3 in DNA: TGCGCCAGCAGCTTGGGGGGCACCAACACTGAAGCTTTCTTT. Amino acid sequence: CASSLGGTNTEAFF. The full variable domain, rest sourced from reference TRBV5-1 and TRBJ1-1, is KAGVTQTPRYLIKTRGQQVTLSCSPISGHRSVSWYQQTPGQGLQFLFEYFSETQRNKGNFPGRFSGRQFSNSRSEMNVSTLELGDSALYLCASSLGGTNTEAFFGQGTRLTVV.

Regarding this clone: Distinct nucleotide sequences in the sample also encode this CDR3. V is TRBV19 and J is TRBJ2-5; D call uncertain. Germline V CDR1 and CDR2: LNHDA, SQIVND (reference sequence). V was shortened by 1 base and J by 5 bases, with 8 bases between the two germline ends. This CDR3 has 13 residues. The CDR3 nucleotides are TGTGCCAGTAGTATAGGTTTGGCCGAGACCCAGTACTTC. It translates to CASSIGLAETQYF. Based on the CDR3 plus reference TRBV19 and TRBJ2-5, the full variable domain is DGGITQSPKYLFRKEGQNVTLSCEQNLNHDAMYWYRQDPGQGLRLIYYSQIVNDFQKGDIAEGYSVSREKKESFPLTVTSAQKNPTAFYLCASSIGLAETQYFGPGTRLLVL.

V is TRBV5-1 and J is TRBJ1-4, with 10 bases lining up with TRBD1. CDR3 length equals 15 residues. The ends lost 3 bases at V and 8 bases at J; junction bases unmatched: 7. CDR1 and CDR2 (germline): SGHRS, YFSETQ. Here the CDR3 reads CASSWGDRGEEKLFF. In nucleotides, the CDR3 is TGCGCCAGCAGCTGGGGGGACAGGGGTGAGGAAAAACTGTTTTTT.

This chain links TRBV11-1 with TRBJ2-3; TRBD1 matches 7 bases. The CDR3 is 15 residues long. CDR1 SGHAT and CDR2 FQDESV come from the germline V gene (reference sequence). J was trimmed by 1 base and V by 5 bases; bases with no gene match: 6. This chain's CDR3 is CASSPGQVGTDTQYF. As DNA, the CDR3 is TGTGCCAGCAGCCCAGGACAGGTCGGCACAGATACGCAGTATTTT. The complete variable domain, with remaining parts taken from reference TRBV11-1 and TRBJ2-3, reads EAEVAQSPRYKITEKSQAVAFWCDPISGHATLYWYRQILGQGPELLVQFQDESVVDDSQLPKDRFSAERLKGVDSTLKIQPAELGDSAMYLCASSPGQVGTDTQYFGPGTRLTVL.

The rearrangement uses TRBV28 and TRBJ2-7; 7 bases align to TRBD1. Losses at the gene ends were 3 bases for V and 3 bases for J; bases not matched to a gene: 2. CDR1 and CDR2 from the germline V gene are MDHEN and SYDVKM. CDR3 size: 13 residues. The CDR3 region has the DNA TGTGCCAGCAGTTTGGGGACAGACTACGAGCAGTACTTC. Protein product: CASSLGTDYEQYF.

The V call is TRBV6-5, the J call TRBJ2-2, with 8 nucleotides matching TRBD1. Germline CDR1 reads MNHEY; CDR2 reads SVGAGI. V lost 7 bases and J lost 4; bases outside the gene matches: 8. The CDR3 spans 15 residues. Written as DNA, the CDR3 is TGTGCCAGCACCGACAGGGGTCGGAGCACCGGGGAGCTGTTTTTT. This encodes CASTDRGRSTGELFF.

CDR3 amino acids: CSVHPQHF. The CDR3 nucleotides read TGCAGTGTCCATCCCCAGCATTTT. The chain joins TRBV20-1 to TRBJ1-5; D remains unclear. The CDR3 length is 8 residues. Between the trimmed V and J ends, which lost 7 bases and 10 bases, there was a span of 5 bases. CDR1 DFQATT and CDR2 SNEGSKA come from the germline V gene (reference sequence).

This chain connects TRBV29-1 to TRBJ1-4; TRBD1 might be the D (6 bases). V was cut by 4 bases and J by 5 bases, with 17 bases left in between. This CDR3 has 15 residues. The germline V gene encodes CDR1 SQVTM and CDR2 ANQGSEA. The CDR3 reads CSVGTGGVRNEKLFF. In DNA, the CDR3 is TGCAGCGTTGGAACGGGGGGCGTTCGAAATGAAAAACTGTTTTTT.

The chain links TRBV5-1 to TRBJ2-2; 13 bases fit TRBD2. Per germline, CDR1 SGHRS and CDR2 YFSETQ. The CDR3 is 16 amino acids. V trimming: 4 bases; J trimming: 3 bases; junction bases outside the gene matches: 3. The CDR3: CASSLTSGRDTGELFF. CDR3 coding DNA: TGCGCCAGCAGCCTCACTAGCGGGAGGGACACCGGGGAGCTGTTTTTT.

As DNA, the CDR3 is TGTGCCAGCAGTGAGGAGACCGATACCCAAGCTTTCTTT. This codes for CASSEETDTQAFF. The V and J genes are TRBV2 and TRBJ1-1, with D uncertain. Deletions cut 3 bases from V and 9 bases from J, with 14 bases between. Germline assignment: CDR1 SNHLY and CDR2 FYNNEI. The CDR3 contains 13 residues.

The chain carries TRBV10-1 and TRBJ2-7, with 11 bases matching TRBD2. The CDR3 totals 14 residues. V dropped 4 bases and J dropped 7; count of bases not matched to a gene: 6. From germline, CDR1 is WNHNN and CDR2 SYGVQD (reference sequence). The CDR3 protein is CASSVAGGPGEQYF. Here the CDR3 DNA reads TGCGCCAGCAGTGTAGCGGGGGGGCCAGGAGAGCAGTACTTC.

This chain uses TRBV5-1 with TRBJ1-2; 8 bases line up with TRBD1. The V and J ends lost 3 bases and 8 bases, in that order; junction bases with no gene match: 9. Germline values: CDR1 SGHRS, CDR2 YFSETQ. This CDR3 has 14 residues. This chain's CDR3 is CASSWDRPESGYTF. In DNA form, the CDR3 reads TGCGCCAGCAGCTGGGACAGGCCTGAATCGGGCTACACCTTC.

In this sample, this clone turned up once. V and J are TRBV7-6 and TRBJ2-5; maybe TRBD1 (5 bases). Germline-derived CDR1 and CDR2 are SGHVS and FNYEAQ. The CDR3 has 13 amino acids. With 3 bases removed from V and 5 bases from J, the gap between germline ends came to 10 bases. The CDR3 DNA is TGTGCCAGCAGCTTCACCCCAGGGGAGACCCAGTACTTC. Translating it yields CASSFTPGETQYF. The full variable domain, in which reference TRBV7-6 and TRBJ2-5 provide the parts outside the CDR3, is GAGVSQSPRYKVTKRGQDVALRCDPISGHVSLYWYRQALGQGPEFLTYFNYEAQQDKSGLPNDRFSAERPEGSISTLTIQRTEQRDSAMYRCASSFTPGETQYFGPGTRLLVL.

The V call is TRBV5-1, the J call TRBJ2-5, with 13 bases matching TRBD2. Trimming cost V 3 bases and J 4 bases; bases outside gene matches: 12. Germline loops: CDR1 SGHRS, CDR2 YFSETQ. This CDR3 has 18 residues. CDR3 in DNA: TGCGCCAGCAGCTCCAGACTAGCGGGGGGCGGATTGGCAGAGACCCAGTACTTC. The encoded protein is CASSSRLAGGGLAETQYF.

The sample holds one count of this clone. This sequence joins TRBV6-6 and TRBJ1-5; D remains ambiguous. Germline V gives CDR1 MNHNY, CDR2 SVGAGI (reference sequence). V shed 7 bases and J shed 7 bases, with 11 bases lying between them. This CDR3 spans 12 amino acids. This CDR3 reads CASTSPGQPQHF. CDR3 DNA: TGTGCCAGCACGAGCCCGGGGCAGCCCCAGCATTTT.

The chain is built from TRBV18 and TRBJ1-1; D gene unclear. The CDR3 contains 14 residues. Germline V gene sequence: CDR1 KGHSH, CDR2 LQKENI. Deletions cut 3 bases from V and 6 bases from J, with 14 bases between. CDR3 region: CASSPRLTSAEAFF. The CDR3 region has the DNA TGTGCCAGCTCACCGCGACTTACGTCCGCTGAAGCTTTCTTT. Full variable domain (remainder filled in from reference TRBV18 and TRBJ1-1): NAGVMQNPRHLVRRRGQEARLRCSPMKGHSHVYWYRQLPEEGLKFMVYLQKENIIDESGMPKERFSAEFPKEGPSILRIQQVVRGDSAAYFCASSPRLTSAEAFFGQGTRLTVV.

This clone has just one count. CDR3 in amino acids: CASSPGQFTYEQYF. The DNA for the CDR3 is TGCGCCAGCAGCCCTGGGCAATTCACCTACGAGCAGTACTTC. This chain joins TRBV5-1 and TRBJ2-7; D unresolved. V was shortened by 4 bases and J by 2 bases, with 13 bases between the two germline ends. The CDR3 totals 14 residues. CDR1 and CDR2 (germline): SGHRS, YFSETQ.

The chain links TRBV7-8 to TRBJ2-2; D is unresolved. V lost 3 bases, J lost 6 bases, and 8 bases lay in between. Germline CDR1 SGHVS, CDR2 FQNEAQ. The CDR3 covers 13 residues. The CDR3 DNA follows: TGTGCCAGCAGCTTTCGGGTAGCCGGGGAGCTGTTTTTT. Protein sequence: CASSFRVAGELFF.